This TCR beta chain was sequenced for a study of blood T cell repertoires in COVID-19. In the study overall: Samples representing acute and convalescent COVID-19 were sourced from the United States, Italy and Spain. In each case, the material was cDNA or gDNA derived from T cells, B-cell-depleted T cells, or PBMCs.

Trimming stripped 3 bases from V and 1 base from J, with 3 bases between. The germline V gene has CDR1 SQVTM and CDR2 ANQGSEA. CDR3 length equals 12 residues. Followed over time, Seattle patients had been enrolled while infection was active. Sequencing used immunoSEQ multiplex PCR; TCRdb keeps in-frame clones, though not all of them. This repertoire shows 250,000 to 350,000 clones, about 90% found once; its top ten account for 2.5% to 3.5%. This TCR came from a woman aged 25 to 39 with COVID-19, enrolled during active disease. The genes are TRBV29-1 and TRBJ2-2; no clear D. Sequenced input: peripheral blood. The CDR3 DNA reads TGCAGCGTTGACGGGAACACCGGGGAGCTGTTTTTT. This gives the protein CSVDGNTGELFF.